This TCR beta chain derives from a study of CD8 T cells in ankylosing spondylitis. Regarding the study as a whole: Disease-linked clones bore a CD8+ phenotype and were relatively rare in peripheral blood. Blood of patients with ankylosing spondylitis appeared to be characterized by a TCR beta motif of several highly homologous variants. Disease-linked clones reportedly concentrated significantly in matched ankylosing spondylitis synovial fluid.

The table lists this clonotype with a few counts. The antigen remains unidentified. The CDR3 runs to 16 residues. V was pared by 2 bases and J by 0 bases, with 5 bases of the junction left unmatched. CDR1 is MNHEY and CDR2 is SMNVEV in the germline V gene (reference sequence). Quantitative barcoded 5'-RACE was used to prepare TCR beta libraries. TCRdb re-analysed the 5' RACE reads in MiXCR, keeping a single row per CDR3 protein. This sample carries 200,000 to 250,000 distinct CDR3 sequences, more than 25% of them seen once, and the ten largest clones take more than 6.5%. This sequence joins TRBV27 and TRBJ2-3, with 7 bases matching TRBD1. The source of this sequence is a male donor with ankylosing spondylitis or in good health (not recorded which). Sequencing was carried out using blood, either unsorted or a sorted T cell fraction (not recorded which). This CDR3 reads CASSLKGGLSTDTQYF. The CDR3 DNA follows: TGTGCCAGCAGTTTAAAAGGGGGCCTTAGCACAGATACGCAGTATTTT.